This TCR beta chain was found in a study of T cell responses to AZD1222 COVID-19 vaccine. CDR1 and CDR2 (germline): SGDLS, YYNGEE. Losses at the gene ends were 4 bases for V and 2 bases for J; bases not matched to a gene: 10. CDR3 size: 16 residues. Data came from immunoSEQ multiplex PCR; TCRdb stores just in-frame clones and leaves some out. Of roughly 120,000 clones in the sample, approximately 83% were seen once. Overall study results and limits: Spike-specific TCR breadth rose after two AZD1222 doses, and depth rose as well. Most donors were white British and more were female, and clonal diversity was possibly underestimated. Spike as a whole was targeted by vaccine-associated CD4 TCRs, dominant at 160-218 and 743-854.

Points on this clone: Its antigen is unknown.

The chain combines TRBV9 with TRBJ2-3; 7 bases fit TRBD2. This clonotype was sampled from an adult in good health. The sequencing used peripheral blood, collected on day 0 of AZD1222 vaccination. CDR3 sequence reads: CASSPFQLANTDTQYF. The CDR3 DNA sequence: TGTGCCAGCAGCCCCTTCCAACTAGCGAACACAGATACGCAGTATTTT.